These T cell receptor beta chains were read from a single sample in a study of T cells after yellow fever vaccination. TCRdb reprocessed the 5' RACE reads via MiXCR and lists one record per CDR3 protein. The table includes more than 350,000 distinct CDR3 sequences, more than 9% detected once. Here the sequenced sample was PBMCs, taken on the day of the first yellow fever vaccination. The receptors shown here come from a man younger than 35 who received the YFV17D yellow fever vaccine. CDR3s include the opening cysteine and the closing phenylalanine or tryptophan. Fields, in order: D gene, V gene, J gene, clone size, CDR3 DNA, CDR3 protein. The D gene is left open where the match is weak. Clone size is not always given. Where it is, it says once, few, many or a class for expanded clones.

>NA|TRBV12-3/TRBV12-4|TRBJ1-6|many
TGTGCCAGCAGCCGGGACGGGAATTCACCCCTCCACTTT
CASSRDGNSPLHF
>NA|TRBV19|TRBJ1-1|NA
TGTGCCAGTAGTATCGGGGCTGGTAAGAACACTGAAGCTTTCTTT
CASSIGAGKNTEAFF
>NA|TRBV4-2|TRBJ1-2|few
TGTGCCAGCAGCCAAGATTCGGGGGGCGGCTATGGCTACACCTTC
CASSQDSGGGYGYTF
>NA|TRBV4-2|TRBJ1-5|NA
TGTGCCAGCAGCCAAGATCCCAGGGATGTTCAGCCCCAGCATTTT
CASSQDPRDVQPQHF
>TRBD2|TRBV20-1|TRBJ2-4|NA
TGCAGTGCTAGAGATTCGCGAAGCGGGGGGATAAACATTCAGTACTTC
CSARDSRSGGINIQYF
>NA|TRBV4-3|TRBJ1-6|NA
TGCGCCAGCAGCCGCCCCGAGTCAGGATCACCCCTCCACTTT
CASSRPESGSPLHF
>NA|TRBV6-5|TRBJ1-3|NA
TGTGCCAGCAGTTACACCCAGGGGTACGGAAACACCATATATTTT
CASSYTQGYGNTIYF
>TRBD1|TRBV12-3/TRBV12-4|TRBJ1-5|few
TGTGCCAGCAGCGGACAGGGTGGTGATCAGCCCCAGCATTTT
CASSGQGGDQPQHF
>NA|TRBV10-2|TRBJ1-5|few
TGCGCCAGCAGAACCTCCGGGACGGGCAATCAGCCCCAGCATTTT
CASRTSGTGNQPQHF
>NA|TRBV6-2/TRBV6-3|TRBJ1-2|NA
TGTGCCAGCACCGTAAACAGGGAAGATCATCCTGGCTACACCTTC
CASTVNREDHPGYTF
>TRBD2|TRBV10-3|TRBJ2-3|many
TGTGCCATCAGTGAGTCTAGCGGGGGGAGCACAGATACGCAGTATTTT
CAISESSGGSTDTQYF
>NA|TRBV7-9|TRBJ2-4|NA
TGTGCCAGCAGCTTCGAGGTCCCTCCGGCCAAAAACATTCAGTACTTC
CASSFEVPPAKNIQYF
>TRBD1|TRBV2|TRBJ2-7|NA
TGTGCCAGCAGCGGAGACAGGGGCAATTCCTACGAGCAGTACTTC
CASSGDRGNSYEQYF
>TRBD1|TRBV5-1|TRBJ1-1|NA
TGCGCCAGCAGCTCAACAGGGGGCGACCCGAACACTGAAGCTTTCTTT
CASSSTGGDPNTEAFF
>NA|TRBV19|TRBJ2-1|many
TGTGCCAGTAGTATAGACTCCCTCTACAATGAGCAGTTCTTC
CASSIDSLYNEQFF
>TRBD2|TRBV5-4|TRBJ2-3|NA
TGTGCCAGCAGCCGTGGACTAGCGGGGTTTGAAGATACGCAGTATTTT
CASSRGLAGFEDTQYF
>TRBD2|TRBV14|TRBJ2-3|few
TGTGCCAGCAGCCAAGATGGGGAGGGATACGACACAGATACGCAGTATTTT
CASSQDGEGYDTDTQYF
>NA|TRBV2|TRBJ2-5|NA
TGTGCCAGCAGTTCAGGACAGAACCGACAAGAGACCCAGTACTTC
CASSSGQNRQETQYF
>NA|TRBV7-9|TRBJ1-5|few
TGTGCCAGCAGCTTAGAGGCCGGAGGGGGAGGCAATCAGCCCCAGCATTTT
CASSLEAGGGGNQPQHF
>NA|TRBV4-3|TRBJ1-1|NA
TGCGCCAGCAGCCAAGATGACAGCAGGTACACTGAAGCTTTCTTT
CASSQDDSRYTEAFF
>TRBD2|TRBV6-4|TRBJ2-3|few
TGTGCCAGCAGTGCTATAGCGGGGGTAACAGATACGCAGTATTTT
CASSAIAGVTDTQYF
>NA|TRBV7-9|TRBJ2-5|few
TGTGCCAGCAGCCCTCCCTGGGGAGGCCAAGAGACCCAGTACTTC
CASSPPWGGQETQYF
>NA|TRBV29-1|TRBJ2-5|NA
TGCAGCGTTCGGTGGGAGACCCAGTACTTC
CSVRWETQYF
>NA|TRBV14|TRBJ2-3|few
TGTGCCAGCAGCCTGCGTACCCACACAGATACGCAGTATTTT
CASSLRTHTDTQYF
>NA|TRBV5-6|TRBJ1-5|few
TGTGCCAGCAGCTTGGGACGACGGCCCCAGCATTTT
CASSLGRRPQHF
>NA|TRBV11-2|TRBJ2-3|NA
TGTGCCAGCAGCTTAGAGGGCAGCCTCACAGATACGCAGTATTTT
CASSLEGSLTDTQYF
>NA|TRBV5-4|TRBJ2-3|NA
TGTGCCAGCAGCTTGAATCCGGGCCCCACAGATACGCAGTATTTT
CASSLNPGPTDTQYF
>NA|TRBV12-3/TRBV12-4|TRBJ2-6|few
TGTGCCAGCAGGAGCACAGCTGGGGCCAACGTCCTGACTTTC
CASRSTAGANVLTF
>NA|TRBV6-5|TRBJ2-7|NA
TGTGCCAGCAGTTGCTCGTACCCGGGACCTGAAAACTACGAGCAGTACTTC
CASSCSYPGPENYEQYF
>TRBD2|TRBV6-1|TRBJ2-5|NA
TGTGCCAGCAGTCCCCCGGGACTAGCGGAAGAGACCCAGTACTTC
CASSPPGLAEETQYF
>NA|TRBV5-4|TRBJ2-1|many
TGTGCCAGCAGCTTGGGAAAATGGGTGCGAATACAGAATGAGCAGTTCTTC
CASSLGKWVRIQNEQFF
>NA|TRBV7-2|TRBJ2-3|many
TGTGCCAGCTGGAGGGACACCGCAGATACGCAGTATTTT
CASWRDTADTQYF
>NA|TRBV15|TRBJ1-2|few
TGTGCCACCAGCAGAGATATCGGGAGGATCGAAAATGGCTACACCTTC
CATSRDIGRIENGYTF
>TRBD1|TRBV6-2/TRBV6-3|TRBJ2-1|NA
TGTGCCAGCAGTACACAGAGGACAGGGGGAAATGAGCAGTTCTTC
CASSTQRTGGNEQFF
>NA|TRBV5-4|TRBJ2-1|few
TGTGCCAGCAGCTTCGCCGGGACCCGGAGAGGGGATGAGCAGTTCTTC
CASSFAGTRRGDEQFF
>NA|TRBV27|TRBJ2-7|few
TGTGCCAGCAGAGTCCAAGGACGCTCCTACGAGCAGTACTTC
CASRVQGRSYEQYF
>TRBD1|TRBV28|TRBJ2-3|NA
TGTGCCAGCACCCCGGGACAGGGGTCAGATACGCAGTATTTT
CASTPGQGSDTQYF
>NA|TRBV5-1|TRBJ2-2|NA
TGCGCCAGCAGCTTACTTACAGGGCTCTCCGGGGAGCTGTTTTTT
CASSLLTGLSGELFF
>NA|TRBV6-5|TRBJ1-5|many
TGTGCCAGCAGTTACCGTAAGGGTTGGGGCAATCAGCCCCAGCATTTT
CASSYRKGWGNQPQHF
>NA|TRBV4-3|TRBJ2-5|many
TGCGCCAGCAGCCAAGGCCGAGTCCGGGCCTTCCAAGAGACCCAGTACTTC
CASSQGRVRAFQETQYF
>NA|TRBV5-1|TRBJ2-2|few
TGCGCCAGCAGCTTGGGGGCGGCTAGGGAGCTGTTTTTT
CASSLGAARELFF
>TRBD1|TRBV12-3/TRBV12-4|TRBJ1-6|few
TGTGCCAGCAGTTTTTGGGACAGGTTATCACCCCTCCACTTT
CASSFWDRLSPLHF
>NA|TRBV2|TRBJ2-2|many
TGTGCCAGCAGGCAGGACGGCGGAGGGGAGCTGTTTTTT
CASRQDGGGELFF
>NA|TRBV15|TRBJ1-4|few
TGTGCCACCAGCAGAGAAGGGCAGGGCGATGAAAAACTGTTTTTT
CATSREGQGDEKLFF
>NA|TRBV7-8|TRBJ2-1|NA
TGTGCCAGCAGCCTCTCCCTTGAGCAGTTCTTC
CASSLSLEQFF
>TRBD2|TRBV20-1|TRBJ2-3|NA
TGCAGTGCTAACGAACTAGCGCATACGCAGTATTTT
CSANELAHTQYF
>NA|TRBV12-3/TRBV12-4|TRBJ2-5|once
TGTGCCAGCGGCGGTTGGAGAACCCAAGAGACCCAGTACTTC
CASGGWRTQETQYF